These 15 T cell receptor beta chains were all obtained from the same sample, sequenced in a study of T cell repertoires in cytomegalovirus infection. MiXCR was run by TCRdb on the reads, yielding one entry per CDR3 protein. Here the sample spans roughly 190,000 distinct CDR3 sequences, 8.5% to 10% being singletons. Material for sequencing was PBMCs. The receptors here all came from a human donor in good health (CMV status not recorded). Some clones in this sample may be carry-over from other donors' samples.

This clonotype showed up many times. The chain employs TRBV7-2 and TRBJ2-7; possibly TRBD2 for D (6 bases). Trimming shortened V by 1 base and J by 4 bases, and 17 bases separated the two germline ends. Germline assignment: CDR1 SGHTA and CDR2 FQGNSA. The CDR3 runs to 16 residues. The CDR3 loop is CASSLVGGRVRYEQYF. As DNA, the CDR3 is TGTGCCAGCAGCTTAGTGGGAGGCAGGGTTAGGTACGAGCAGTACTTC.

The sample holds many counts of this clonotype. V usage is TRBV5-1 and J usage is TRBJ2-5; TRBD1 aligns across 7 bases. Germline lookup yields CDR1 SGHRS and CDR2 YFSETQ. The CDR3 sequence is 16 residues long. V lost 0 bases, J lost 1 base, and 6 bases stayed unmatched. The chain's CDR3 is CASSLDHRGAQETQYF. The CDR3 nucleotides read TGCGCCAGCAGCTTGGATCACAGGGGAGCCCAAGAGACCCAGTACTTC. The whole variable domain, remainder taken from reference TRBV5-1 and TRBJ2-5, is KAGVTQTPRYLIKTRGQQVTLSCSPISGHRSVSWYQQTPGQGLQFLFEYFSETQRNKGNFPGRFSGRQFSNSRSEMNVSTLELGDSALYLCASSLDHRGAQETQYFGPGTRLLVL.

There are many counts of this clonotype. The chain combines TRBV12-3 or TRBV12-4 with TRBJ2-7, with a tentative D call TRBD1 (5 bases). V lost 6 bases and J lost 7, with 10 bases in between. The CDR3 extends over 11 amino acids. CDR3 loop: CASRGLREQYF. CDR3 nucleotide sequence: TGTGCCAGCAGGGGGCTGCGAGAGCAGTACTTC.

This clonotype was counted many times. V and J are TRBV28 and TRBJ1-2, with TRBD1 identical over 7 bases. The CDR3 runs 14 residues. Germline trimming cut 3 bases from V and 6 bases from J; bases unmatched to any gene: 7. CDR1 MDHEN and CDR2 SYDVKM come from the germline V gene. This CDR3 reads CASSLGTEWDGYTF. DNA for the CDR3: TGTGCCAGCAGTTTGGGGACAGAATGGGATGGCTACACCTTC.

This clonotype was observed many times. This rearrangement joins TRBV7-2 to TRBJ1-5; D is ambiguous. The germline V gene has CDR1 SGHTA and CDR2 FQGNSA. Trimming took 1 base from V and 0 from J, leaving 7 bases between them. The CDR3 totals 15 residues. In DNA, the CDR3 is TGTGCCAGCAGCTTAGAACGGGGTAGCAATCAGCCCCAGCATTTT. Encoded protein: CASSLERGSNQPQHF.

This clonotype came up a few times. This rearrangement joins TRBV29-1 to TRBJ1-2; no reliable D call. Looked up from germline, CDR1 is SQVTM and CDR2 is ANQGSEA. V was cut by 7 bases and J by 7 bases, with 25 bases left in between. This CDR3 spans 15 amino acids. CDR3 DNA: TGCAGCGCCGTTCCGGCGGGGTTCATTGAGGGTGGCTACACCTTC. Residues: CSAVPAGFIEGGYTF.

This clonotype appeared many times. DNA for the CDR3: TGTGCCAGCAGCTTTCAGGGTCCGGAGACCCAGTACTTC. Protein: CASSFQGPETQYF. The chain carries TRBV7-2 and TRBJ2-5, with D possibly TRBD1 on 5 matching bases. V was shortened by 3 bases and J by 5 bases, with 10 bases between the two germline ends. Germline V lookup: CDR1 SGHTA, CDR2 FQGNSA. The CDR3 is made up of 13 amino acids.

The chain combines TRBV5-1 with TRBJ2-7, with 9 bases lining up with TRBD1. Germline assignment: CDR1 SGHRS and CDR2 YFSETQ. This CDR3 region has 16 residues. With V trimmed by 4 bases and J by 2 bases, 10 bases remained unmatched. DNA for the CDR3: TGCGCCAGCAGCAAGGAAACCGGGACAGGGACCTACGAGCAGTACTTC. The encoded protein is CASSKETGTGTYEQYF.

This clonotype was recorded many times. J is TRBJ1-2 and V is TRBV4-2; D unresolved. CDR1 LGHNA and CDR2 YNFKEQ come from the germline V gene. There are 15 residues in the CDR3. Trimming removed 0 bases from V and 4 bases from J, with 12 bases in between. CDR3 sequence (DNA): TGTGCCAGCAGCCAAGATATGTTGAGTGGCTATGGCTACACCTTC. Amino acid sequence: CASSQDMLSGYGYTF.

This clonotype occurred a few times. The chain employs TRBV2 and TRBJ2-5; D is unclear. This CDR3 is built from 12 residues. V was shortened by 4 bases and J by 5 bases, with 8 bases between the two germline ends. Germline V lookup: CDR1 SNHLY, CDR2 FYNNEI. CDR3 sequence (DNA): TGTGCCAGCAGTGGGTCTGGGGAGACCCAGTACTTC. Translation gives CASSGSGETQYF. Complete variable domain (other parts from reference TRBV2 and TRBJ2-5): EPEVTQTPSHQVTQMGQEVILRCVPISNHLYFYWYRQILGQKVEFLVSFYNNEISEKSEIFDDQFSVERPDGSNFTLKIRSTKLEDSAMYFCASSGSGETQYFGPGTRLLVL.

There are many counts of this clonotype. This sequence joins TRBV6-4 and TRBJ2-1; 11 positions match TRBD2. Germline V gene sequence: CDR1 MRHNA, CDR2 SNTAGT. V dropped 3 bases and J dropped 4; count of bases not matched to a gene: 5. This CDR3 has 16 residues. The CDR3 protein is CASSETGTSGYNEQFF. The CDR3 region has the DNA TGTGCCAGCAGTGAGACCGGGACTAGCGGTTACAATGAGCAGTTCTTC.

The chain carries TRBV6-6 and TRBJ1-4; TRBD1 is a possible D gene (6 bases). The CDR3 totals 15 residues. Germline V gene sequence: CDR1 MNHNY, CDR2 SVGAGI (reference sequence). V was shortened by 8 bases and J by 0 bases, with 13 bases between the two germline ends. The DNA for the CDR3 is TGTGCCAGCTTCAGGGGAGGCGCAACTAATGAAAAACTGTTTTTT. It is translated as CASFRGGATNEKLFF.

The sample holds many counts of this clonotype. CDR3 sequence reads: CASSLDRLNEQYF. DNA of the CDR3: TGTGCCAGCAGCTTAGATAGGCTGAACGAGCAGTACTTC. The chain recombines TRBV11-2 with TRBJ2-7; D is uncertain. Germline V gives CDR1 SGHAT, CDR2 FQNNGV. The CDR3 sequence is 13 residues long. Trimming stripped 0 bases from V and 5 bases from J, with 8 bases between.

This clonotype was observed a handful of times. The rearrangement links TRBV6-2 or TRBV6-3 to TRBJ2-1, with D perhaps matching TRBD2 (7 bases). CDR3 length: 17 residues. V was cut by 3 bases and J by 9 bases, with 24 bases left in between. Per germline, CDR1 MNHEY and CDR2 SVGEGT. The CDR3 here is CASSYGLGAGAQGEQFF. Written as DNA, the CDR3 is TGTGCCAGCAGTTATGGTCTGGGGGCGGGAGCCCAAGGTGAGCAGTTCTTC.

This clonotype was seen a few times. The chain recombines TRBV28 with TRBJ1-1; 7 bases agree with TRBD1. Unmatched junction bases numbered 20, after V lost 5 bases and J lost 5 bases. The length of the CDR3 is 18 residues. Germline lookup yields CDR1 MDHEN and CDR2 SYDVKM. In nucleotides, the CDR3 is TGTGCCAGCAGTCCGACAGGGTGGGGGGTTACCAGAAGGACTGAAGCTTTCTTT. This sequence encodes CASSPTGWGVTRRTEAFF.